This T cell receptor beta chain was obtained from a study of T cells in Graves' hyperthyroidism and ophthalmopathy. It was RNA transcripts that yielded the amplified TCR beta CDR3 regions. The study used the HTBI primer set for a first-round RT-PCR of the TCR CDR3. TCRdb reprocessed the multiplex PCR reads via MiXCR and lists one record per CDR3 protein. In the table there are fewer than 550,000 distinct CDR3 sequences, 15% to 18% of which are singletons. A few counts support this clonotype. Sequence at one end of the junction differs from germline and may be a read error. Germline V gives CDR1 SGHTA, CDR2 FQGTGA. The CDR3 length is 15 residues.

Sequencing input: blood. The TCR originated in a woman younger than 30 with Graves' hyperthyroidism. The chain is built from TRBV7-3 and TRBJ2-3; 9 nucleotides match TRBD2. CDR3 DNA sequence: TGTGCCAGCAGCATAACTAGCGGGAGCACAGATACGCAGTATTTT. Translation: CASSITSGSTDTQYF. Looking up the rest from reference TRBV7-3 and TRBJ2-3 gives the full variable domain: GAGVSQTPSNKVTEKGKYVELRCDPISGHTALYWYRQSLGQGPEFLIYFQGTGAADDSGLPNDRFFAVRPEGSVSTLKIQRTERGDSAVYLCASSITSGSTDTQYFGPGTRLTVL.